This T cell receptor (beta chain) was documented in a study of blood T cell repertoires in COVID-19. Background on the study: PBMCs, B-cell-depleted T cells, or T cells provided the cDNA or gDNA that made up the material.

The CDR3 loop spans 14 amino acids. The V end was cut by 1 base, the J end by 5 bases, with 12 bases between. Per germline, CDR1 SGHDT and CDR2 YYEEEE. The data were produced by immunoSEQ multiplex PCR, yet TCRdb's version contains in-frame clones alone and is incomplete. The sample has about 280,000 clones, 70% to 90% seen once. The rearrangement links TRBV5-6 to TRBJ1-1; D perhaps matches TRBD1 (6 bases). The sample consisted of peripheral blood. The TCR originated in a young man with active or convalescent COVID-19. CDR3 nucleotides: TGTGCCAGCAGCTTGACAGGGACGAAAACTGAAGCTTTCTTT. This gives the protein CASSLTGTKTEAFF.